This T cell receptor beta chain was captured in a study of T cell responses to AZD1222 COVID-19 vaccine. Study-level findings and limits: White British donors predominated, females outnumbered males, and clonal diversity was possibly underestimated.

The CDR3 is 15 amino acids. Germline V lookup: CDR1 SGDLS, CDR2 YYNGEE. V was pared by 4 bases and J by 3 bases, with 9 bases of the junction left unmatched. Sequencing used immunoSEQ multiplex PCR; TCRdb keeps in-frame clones, though not all of them. The data show 95,000 to 150,000 clones, with around 88% seen just once and about 4.9% held by the top ten. On this clone itself: The antigen is unknown.

The rearrangement joins TRBV9 to TRBJ1-1, with 7 positions matching TRBD1. The specimen comprised peripheral blood, sampled on day 0 of AZD1222 vaccination. The sequence was obtained from an adult in good health. CDR3 nucleotide sequence: TGTGCCAGCAGCCGCACAGGGACAGTGGACACTGAAGCTTTCTTT. It specifies CASSRTGTVDTEAFF.